This T cell receptor beta chain was documented in a study of identical twins. Looked up from germline, CDR1 is SQVTM and CDR2 is ANQGSEA. The CDR3 length is 15 residues. The V gene end was trimmed by 1 base and the J gene end by 4 bases; junction bases not matched to a gene: 7. TCRdb redid the calling of the 5' RACE reads with MiXCR, one entry per CDR3 protein. The sample records 1.5 million to 2 million distinct CDR3 sequences, about 32% being singletons. The sequence derives from a newborn girl in good health. Sequencing was carried out using cord blood. This chain uses TRBV29-1 with TRBJ2-7, with 10 bases lining up with TRBD1. For the CDR3, the DNA is TGCAGCGTTGAAGGGTACCGGACAGGGGGGTACGAGCAGTACTTC. Its translation: CSVEGYRTGGYEQYF.